This T cell receptor (beta chain) was retrieved from a study of blood T cell repertoires in COVID-19. The overall study: T cells, B-cell-depleted T cells, or PBMCs supplied cDNA or gDNA.

Authors' analysis steps: Using reference gene primer amplification, nucleated cell counts were estimated. Produced via immunoSEQ multiplex PCR; TCRdb's table is partial and in-frame only. V, J and clone size were drawn from that table, and D and trimming were deduced from the DNA. The sample includes roughly 260,000 clones, more than 70% of them seen just once. V was cut by 2 bases and J by 2 bases, with 7 bases left in between. This CDR3 comprises 13 residues. CDR1 MNHEY and CDR2 SMNVEV come from the germline V gene (reference sequence). This sequence was found in a middle-aged woman who had recovered from COVID-19. The chain recombines TRBV27 with TRBJ2-7; D not resolved. The sequenced sample consisted of peripheral blood. The CDR3 is CASSLGLAYEQYF. The DNA for the CDR3 is TGTGCCAGCAGTTTAGGGCTGGCCTACGAGCAGTACTTC.